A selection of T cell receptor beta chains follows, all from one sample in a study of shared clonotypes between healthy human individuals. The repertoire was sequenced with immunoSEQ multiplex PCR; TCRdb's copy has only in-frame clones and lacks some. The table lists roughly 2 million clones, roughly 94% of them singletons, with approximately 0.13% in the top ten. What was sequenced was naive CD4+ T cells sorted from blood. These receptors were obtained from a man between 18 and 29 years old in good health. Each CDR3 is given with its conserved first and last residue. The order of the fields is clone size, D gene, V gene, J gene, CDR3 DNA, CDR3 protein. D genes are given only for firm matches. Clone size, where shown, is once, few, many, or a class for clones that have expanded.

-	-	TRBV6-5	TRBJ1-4	TGTGCCAGCGCCATGACAGGCGGAGGTGAAAAACTGTTTTTT	CASAMTGGGEKLFF
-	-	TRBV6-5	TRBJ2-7	TGTGCCAGCAGTTACTCCGCGAGTGTTGGGTCCTACGAGCAGTACTTC	CASSYSASVGSYEQYF
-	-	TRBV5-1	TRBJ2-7	TGCGCCAGCAGCCAAGACACGTCCTACGAGCAGTACTTC	CASSQDTSYEQYF
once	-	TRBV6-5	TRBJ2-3	TGTGCCAGCAGTTCCTCTCTAAGGACCTCAGATACGCAGTATTTT	CASSSSLRTSDTQYF
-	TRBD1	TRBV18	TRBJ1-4	TGTGCCAGCTCCCTAACCCTACAGGGGACACTAGCAACTAATGAAAAACTGTTTTTT	CASSLTLQGTLATNEKLFF
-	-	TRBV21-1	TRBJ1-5	TGTGCCAGCAGCAGGTGGACAGATAGCAATCAGCCCCAGCATTTT	CASSRWTDSNQPQHF
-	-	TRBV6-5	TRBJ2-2	TGTGCCAGCAGAGACAAGAACACCGGGGAGCTGTTTTTT	CASRDKNTGELFF
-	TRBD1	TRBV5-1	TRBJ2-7	TGCGCCAGCAGAACCGGGACAGGGATTACCTACGAGCAGTACTTC	CASRTGTGITYEQYF
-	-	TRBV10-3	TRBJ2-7	TGTGCCATCACCGACAGGCCCTACGAGCAGTACTTC	CAITDRPYEQYF
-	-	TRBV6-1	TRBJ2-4	TGTGCCAGCACCTTCAGGGGTTTTGGCAAAAACATTCAGTACTTC	CASTFRGFGKNIQYF